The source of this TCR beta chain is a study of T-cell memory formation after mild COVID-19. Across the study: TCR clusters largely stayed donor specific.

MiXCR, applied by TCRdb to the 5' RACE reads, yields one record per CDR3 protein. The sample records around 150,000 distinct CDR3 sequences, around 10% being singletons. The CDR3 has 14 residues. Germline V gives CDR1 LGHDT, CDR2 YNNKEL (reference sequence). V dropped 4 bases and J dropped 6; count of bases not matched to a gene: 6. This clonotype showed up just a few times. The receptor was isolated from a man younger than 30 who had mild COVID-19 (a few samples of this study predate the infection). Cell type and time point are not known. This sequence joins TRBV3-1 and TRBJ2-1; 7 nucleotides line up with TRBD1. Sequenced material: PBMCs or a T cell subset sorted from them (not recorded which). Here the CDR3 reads CASSLGTVVNEQFF. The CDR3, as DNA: TGTGCCAGCAGCCTTGGGACAGTAGTCAATGAGCAGTTCTTC.